Presented here are 24 T cell receptor beta chains from one specimen sequenced in a study of shared clonotypes between healthy human individuals. Only in-frame clones appear in the TCRdb table, and some are missing; sequencing was by immunoSEQ multiplex PCR. The sample shows over a million clones, around 98.5% of them seen only once. Sequencing used naive CD4+ T cells sorted from blood. This sample's subset: CD45RA+ positively selected. The receptors shown here come from a man aged 25 to 40 in good health.

V and J are TRBV28 and TRBJ1-5, with 11 bases identical to TRBD1. The CDR3 is made up of 15 amino acids. Per germline, CDR1 MDHEN and CDR2 SYDVKM. V shed 2 bases and J 6 bases; nucleotides not matched to a gene: 3. CDR3 in amino acids: CASSLEDRGLQPQHF. CDR3 sequence (DNA): TGTGCCAGCAGTTTAGAGGACAGGGGGCTTCAGCCCCAGCATTTT.

As for this clone: The same CDR3 can be traced to other DNA sequences in this sample. The chain is built from TRBV5-1 and TRBJ1-1; D remains unclear. The germline V gene encodes CDR1 SGHRS and CDR2 YFSETQ. This CDR3 has 13 amino acids. The germline V and J ends were trimmed by 0 bases and 0 bases, with 3 bases remaining between them. The CDR3, as DNA: TGCGCCAGCAGCTTGGCTTTGAACACTGAAGCTTTCTTT. It yields the protein CASSLALNTEAFF.

This clone was seen a single time. J is TRBJ2-1 and V is TRBV27; unclear D gene. Germline CDR1 MNHEY, CDR2 SMNVEV (reference sequence). The V end was cut by 8 bases, the J end by 9 bases, with 2 bases between. This CDR3 comprises 8 residues. The CDR3, as DNA: TGTGCCAGCCCTGAGCAGTTCTTC. This encodes CASPEQFF.

V gene TRBV10-3 combines with J gene TRBJ2-1; no reliable D call. The CDR3 totals 15 residues. Trimming took 2 bases from V and 0 from J, leaving 8 bases between them. Germline CDR1 is ENHRY and CDR2 is SYGVKD. The CDR3 nucleotides read TGTGCCATCAGTGAGAACGACAACTCCTACAATGAGCAGTTCTTC. Its translation: CAISENDNSYNEQFF.

The chain uses TRBV30 and TRBJ1-2; D is uncertain. The germline V gene encodes CDR1 GTSNPN and CDR2 SVGIG (reference sequence). Trimming removed 2 bases from V and 10 bases from J, with 11 bases in between. The CDR3 extends over 11 amino acids. As DNA, the CDR3 is TGTGCCTGGAGTCCCGCCGAGGCCTACACCTTC. It specifies CAWSPAEAYTF.

This clone has just a few counts. The chain is built from TRBV28 and TRBJ2-3, with D perhaps TRBD1 (5 bases). The germline V gene has CDR1 MDHEN and CDR2 SYDVKM. Trimming took off 8 bases at V and 2 bases at J, with 17 bases between the two ends. CDR3 length: 15 residues. In DNA form, the CDR3 reads TGTGCCAGCCTGCCTGGGGCCACCTACACAGATACGCAGTATTTT. Translated, it gives CASLPGATYTDTQYF.

The V call is TRBV11-2, the J call TRBJ1-3; no clear D. The V end was cut by 3 bases, the J end by 0 bases, with 6 bases between. Germline CDR1 reads SGHAT; CDR2 reads FQNNGV. CDR3 length: 14 residues. The CDR3 reads CASSLESSGNTIYF. The CDR3 nucleotides read TGTGCCAGCAGCTTGGAAAGCTCTGGAAACACCATATATTTT.

The chain is built from TRBV7-9 and TRBJ1-1; D gene ambiguous. V was trimmed by 1 base and J by 1 base, leaving 13 bases between them. This CDR3 region has 16 residues. Germline lookup yields CDR1 SEHNR and CDR2 FQNEAQ (reference sequence). The DNA of the CDR3 is TGTGCCAGCAGCTTAGGAGCCGCAGGTAGGAACACTGAAGCTTTCTTT. It encodes CASSLGAAGRNTEAFF.

The chain links TRBV5-8 to TRBJ2-2, with 7 bases aligning to TRBD2. The germline gives CDR1 SGHTS, CDR2 YDEGEE. This CDR3 is 16 amino acids long. The J segment lost 8 bases and the V segment lost 0 bases, leaving 10 bases of the junction unmatched. The CDR3 loop is CASSLAGGTTSGELFF. The CDR3 nucleotides read TGTGCCAGCAGCTTGGCGGGAGGTACCACCTCTGGGGAGCTGTTTTTT.

This rearrangement joins TRBV28 to TRBJ2-1, with 7 bases lining up with TRBD2. Germline CDR1 reads MDHEN; CDR2 reads SYDVKM. Trimming took 2 bases from V and 6 from J; bases not matched to a gene: 10. This CDR3 is built from 16 residues. The CDR3, as DNA: TGTGCCAGCAGTTTAGGGAGGGCAGGACTATTCAATGAGCAGTTCTTC. This sequence encodes CASSLGRAGLFNEQFF.

The rearrangement joins TRBV28 to TRBJ2-5; D remains unclear. The CDR3 runs 13 residues. V was clipped by 2 bases and J by 5 bases, with 9 bases between them. The germline V gene has CDR1 MDHEN and CDR2 SYDVKM. The CDR3 loop reads CASSLPPVETQYF. The CDR3 DNA reads TGTGCCAGCAGTTTACCGCCGGTTGAGACCCAGTACTTC.

This sequence joins TRBV5-6 and TRBJ2-1; 9 nucleotides match TRBD1. The CDR3 runs to 15 residues. The trim removed 4 bases at V and 6 bases at J, leaving 8 bases unmatched. The germline V gene has CDR1 SGHDT and CDR2 YYEEEE. CDR3 protein: CASSPPGQGSNEQFF. CDR3 in DNA: TGTGCCAGCAGCCCGCCGGGACAGGGTTCCAATGAGCAGTTCTTC.

The rearrangement joins TRBV19 to TRBJ2-2; D is undetermined. Per the germline V gene, CDR1 is LNHDA and CDR2 is SQIVND (reference sequence). The CDR3 covers 14 residues. The germline V and J ends were trimmed by 7 bases and 8 bases, with 17 bases remaining between them. The CDR3 nucleotides read TGTGCCAGTACGTACTCCCTCCTATGGGGGGAGCTGTTTTTT. Its translation: CASTYSLLWGELFF.

The count of this clone is one. V and J are TRBV7-3 and TRBJ2-1, with a tentative D call TRBD2 (6 bases). The V end was cut by 5 bases, the J end by 3 bases, with 14 bases between. The CDR3 is 15 amino acids. Germline V CDR1 and CDR2: SGHTA, FQGTGA. The CDR3: CASSPELGGYNEQFF. CDR3 DNA sequence: TGTGCCAGCAGCCCTGAATTGGGAGGCTACAATGAGCAGTTCTTC. Combining the CDR3 with reference TRBV7-3 and TRBJ2-1 gives the whole variable domain GAGVSQTPSNKVTEKGKYVELRCDPISGHTALYWYRQSLGQGPEFLIYFQGTGAADDSGLPNDRFFAVRPEGSVSTLKIQRTERGDSAVYLCASSPELGGYNEQFFGPGTRLTVL.

The chain couples TRBV5-1 to TRBJ2-3; D might be TRBD1 (5 bases). Germline V gene sequence: CDR1 SGHRS, CDR2 YFSETQ. This CDR3 comprises 16 residues. V was trimmed by 0 bases and J by 4 bases, leaving 15 bases between them. As DNA, the CDR3 is TGCGCCAGCAGCTTGGGGGCCCAGGGTTTCCCAGATACGCAGTATTTT. Its translation is CASSLGAQGFPDTQYF.

The rearrangement joins TRBV5-1 to TRBJ2-5; 7 nucleotides line up with TRBD2. The ends lost 4 bases at V and 3 bases at J; junction bases unmatched: 6. Germline CDR1 and CDR2: SGHRS and YFSETQ. CDR3 length: 14 residues. The CDR3 nucleotides are TGCGCCAGCAGCAATCAAGGGAGGGAAGAGACCCAGTACTTC. Protein product: CASSNQGREETQYF. Variable domain in full (rest from reference TRBV5-1 and TRBJ2-5): KAGVTQTPRYLIKTRGQQVTLSCSPISGHRSVSWYQQTPGQGLQFLFEYFSETQRNKGNFPGRFSGRQFSNSRSEMNVSTLELGDSALYLCASSNQGREETQYFGPGTRLLVL.

This clone occurred once. The chain employs TRBV5-5 and TRBJ1-1, with 8 bases aligning to TRBD1. After removal of 4 bases from V and 5 bases from J, the junction contained 16 bases not matched to a gene. CDR3 length: 17 amino acids. Germline V gene data show CDR1 as SGHKS and CDR2 as YYEKEE (reference sequence). CDR3 coding DNA: TGTGCCAGCAGCCCCCACGGGGCAGGGGGCTACGGAACTGAAGCTTTCTTT. This translates into CASSPHGAGGYGTEAFF.

This chain joins TRBV5-6 and TRBJ1-2, with unresolved D. CDR1 SGHDT and CDR2 YYEEEE come from the germline V gene. This CDR3 is 15 amino acids long. Trimming left V 5 bases short and J 8 bases short, with 22 bases between. DNA of the CDR3: TGTGCCAGCAGTCCCGAGCGCCGCCCCGTTCGCGGCTACACCTTC. This sequence encodes CASSPERRPVRGYTF.

The CDR3 is CASSQVHLAGSETQYF. DNA of the CDR3: TGTGCCAGCAGCCAAGTTCATCTAGCGGGATCAGAGACCCAGTACTTC. This sequence joins TRBV14 and TRBJ2-5, with 9 bases matching TRBD2. With V trimmed by 1 base and J by 4 bases, 7 bases remained unmatched. The CDR3 contains 16 residues. From germline, CDR1 is SGHDN and CDR2 FVKESK.

The rearrangement links TRBV28 to TRBJ1-5; D is possibly TRBD1 (6 bases). V lost 4 bases and J 5 bases, leaving 15 bases between the germline ends. Germline values: CDR1 MDHEN, CDR2 SYDVKM. The CDR3 is made up of 15 amino acids. CDR3 sequence: CASSSPDRPDQPQHF. The CDR3 DNA follows: TGTGCCAGCAGTTCCCCGGACAGACCAGATCAGCCCCAGCATTTT.

V and J are TRBV5-5 and TRBJ2-7; 7 positions agree with TRBD2. The CDR3 contains 15 residues. V shed 1 base and J 5 bases; nucleotides not matched to a gene: 9. Germline loops: CDR1 SGHKS, CDR2 YYEKEE (reference sequence). CDR3 DNA sequence: TGTGCCAGCAGCTTGTGGGAGGGCCGGTGGGACGAGCAGTACTTC. It specifies CASSLWEGRWDEQYF.

This chain uses TRBV18 with TRBJ1-2; D is perhaps TRBD1 (6 bases). The germline CDR1 and CDR2 sequences are KGHSH and LQKENI. The CDR3 has 14 amino acids. V lost 4 bases to trimming and J lost 6 bases, with 15 bases between them. CDR3 DNA sequence: TGTGCCAGCTCACTGATCTGGGGGGCTGATGGCTACACCTTC. Translated: CASSLIWGADGYTF.

The chain recombines TRBV19 with TRBJ2-7, with D uncertain. The length of the CDR3 is 13 residues. Germline CDR1 is LNHDA and CDR2 is SQIVND (reference sequence). V gave up 6 bases and J gave up 0 bases, with 9 bases separating them. Here the CDR3 DNA reads TGTGCCAGTAGCTCCTCTAGCTCCTACGAGCAGTACTTC. This sequence encodes CASSSSSSYEQYF.

The chain employs TRBV9 and TRBJ2-5; D is possibly TRBD1 or TRBD2 (5 bases each). CDR1 is SGDLS and CDR2 is YYNGEE in the germline V gene. Between the trimmed V and J ends, which lost 0 bases and 13 bases, there was a span of 16 bases. CDR3 length equals 13 residues. CDR3 DNA: TGTGCCAGCAGCGTAGCTACGGTGGGACCCCCGTACTTC. It yields the protein CASSVATVGPPYF.